This TCR beta chain was identified during a study of blood T cell repertoires in COVID-19. Sequenced by immunoSEQ multiplex PCR; TCRdb stores in-frame clones only, minus some. The sample has under 200,000 clones, 90% seen once. This CDR3 is built from 15 residues. CDR1 is SGHAT and CDR2 is FQNNGV in the germline V gene. Trimming cost V 0 bases and J 7 bases; bases outside gene matches: 6. The chain is built from TRBV11-2 and TRBJ2-3, with 8 bases fitting TRBD2. The source is a man between 45 and 60 years old with acute or convalescent COVID-19. The material sequenced was peripheral blood. CDR3 DNA sequence: TGTGCCAGCAGCTTAGATCGGGGGGGGCTTAATACGCAGTATTTT. Translated: CASSLDRGGLNTQYF.